Each of the 27 T cell receptor beta chains below was sequenced from the same sample in a study of regulatory T cells in long-lasting Graves disease. Described time point: newly diagnosed GD, antithyroid drugs for less than 3 months. Construction of the TCR library relied on RNA isolated from PBMCs. Researchers made TCR beta libraries by using iRepertoire HTBI primers and running Arm-PCR on CDR3 regions. In TCRdb, the multiplex PCR reads were re-called with MiXCR into one record per CDR3 protein. In the table there are a few hundred thousand distinct CDR3 sequences, approximately 16% of which are singletons. These data also formed part of another study, on T cells in Graves' hyperthyroidism and ophthalmopathy.

This specimen consisted of peripheral blood mononuclear cells (PBMCs), obtained at new diagnosis, from a patient treated with antithyroid drugs. The receptors were sampled from a woman aged 40 to 50 with Graves disease.

The CDR3 sequence: CASSSSFSTYNEQFF. DNA of the CDR3: TGTGCCAGCAGCTCCTCCTTCTCCACCTACAATGAGCAGTTCTTC. The genes are TRBV11-3 and TRBJ2-1; D ambiguous. With 4 bases removed from V and 2 bases from J, the gap between germline ends came to 12 bases. The CDR3 sequence is 15 residues long. Per the germline V gene, CDR1 is SGHNT and CDR2 is YENEEA.

This clonotype was observed at least ten times. V gene TRBV7-2 combines with J gene TRBJ2-5, with 13 positions matching TRBD2. The CDR3 covers 19 residues. The V gene end was trimmed by 4 bases and the J gene end by 4 bases; junction bases not matched to a gene: 15. Germline V lookup: CDR1 SGHTA, CDR2 FQGNSA. CDR3 amino acids: CASSSPTLAGGPMGETQYF. As DNA, the CDR3 is TGTGCCAGCAGCTCCCCGACACTAGCGGGAGGGCCAATGGGAGAGACCCAGTACTTC.

A few counts support this clonotype. J is TRBJ2-7 and V is TRBV10-3; D not certain. Between the trimmed V and J ends, which lost 0 bases and 2 bases, there was a span of 11 bases. CDR3 length equals 15 residues. Germline lookup yields CDR1 ENHRY and CDR2 SYGVKD. CDR3 nucleotides: TGTGCCATCAGTGAGTCGGAAGTACAACCCTACGAGCAGTACTTC. Encoded protein: CAISESEVQPYEQYF.

Of note for this clonotype: One junction end disagrees with the germline gene, perhaps due to a read error. The CDR3 is CASAGLAGGGSYEQHF. The CDR3 bases are TGTGCCAGCGCGGGACTAGCGGGAGGGGGATCCTACGAGCAGCACTTC. The chain has TRBV19 and TRBJ2-7; 16 positions agree with TRBD2. The CDR3 length is 16 residues. Germline V gene lookup returns CDR1 LNHDA and CDR2 SQIVND (reference sequence).

This clonotype was detected ten times or more. The chain couples TRBV19 to TRBJ2-6; D is unresolved. The CDR3 is 19 amino acids. Germline CDR1 reads LNHDA; CDR2 reads SQIVND (reference sequence). V shed 3 bases and J shed 0 bases, with 18 bases lying between them. The CDR3 sequence is CASSMYSTSELSGANVLTF. Written as DNA, the CDR3 is TGTGCCAGTAGTATGTATTCGACATCGGAACTCTCTGGGGCCAACGTCCTGACTTTC.

The rearrangement joins TRBV18 to TRBJ1-3; no definite D call. This CDR3 spans 16 amino acids. Between the trimmed V and J ends, which lost 6 bases and 2 bases, there was a span of 17 bases. The germline gives CDR1 KGHSH, CDR2 LQKENI. The CDR3 reads CASSPNSEITGNTIYF. CDR3 in DNA: TGTGCCAGCTCCCCTAACTCGGAGATTACTGGAAACACCATATATTTT.

The chain has TRBV12-3 or TRBV12-4 and TRBJ2-7, with 14 bases fitting TRBD2. The CDR3 has 17 residues. Trimming took 6 bases from V and 4 from J; bases not matched to a gene: 11. The CDR3: CASRRTSGRRRGYEQYF. CDR3 sequence (DNA): TGTGCCAGCAGACGGACTAGCGGGAGGCGCCGCGGTTACGAGCAGTACTTC.

This chain connects TRBV11-2 to TRBJ2-7; TRBD2 matches at 11 bases. This CDR3 has 15 amino acids. CDR1 and CDR2 from the germline V gene are SGHAT and FQNNGV. V gave up 4 bases and J gave up 2 bases; unmatched junction bases: 4. CDR3 protein: CASSSKTSGTYEQYF. The CDR3 nucleotides read TGTGCCAGCAGCTCTAAGACTAGCGGGACCTACGAGCAGTACTTC.

This clonotype was detected many times. The chain recombines TRBV28 with TRBJ2-1; TRBD2 agrees at 10 bases. The germline V gene has CDR1 MDHEN and CDR2 SYDVKM. The CDR3 loop spans 16 amino acids. The trim removed 6 bases at V and 4 bases at J, leaving 9 bases unmatched. The CDR3, as DNA: TGTGCCAGCAGCACTATAGCGGGAGGCCATTACAATGAGCAGTTCTTC. Residues: CASSTIAGGHYNEQFF.

Many counts were recorded for this clonotype. The rearrangement uses TRBV12-3 or TRBV12-4 and TRBJ2-7; the match to TRBD1 covers 7 bases. This CDR3 has 15 amino acids. With V trimmed by 5 bases and J by 3 bases, 10 bases remained unmatched. The CDR3: CASSVGDSSFYEQYF. CDR3 sequence (DNA): TGTGCCAGCAGTGTCGGGGACAGCTCTTTCTACGAGCAGTACTTC.

This CDR3 is CASSLTGREGPYEQYF. The CDR3 coding sequence is TGTGCCAGCAGCTTAACAGGGCGGGAGGGCCCTTACGAGCAGTACTTC. The rearrangement joins TRBV7-3 to TRBJ2-7; 9 bases match TRBD2. The germline V gene has CDR1 SGHTA and CDR2 FQGTGA. CDR3 size: 16 residues. V trimming: 0 bases; J trimming: 4 bases; junction bases outside the gene matches: 7.

At least ten counts were recorded for this clonotype. The chain couples TRBV29-1 to TRBJ2-7, with D perhaps matching TRBD2 (5 bases). Trimming took off 7 bases at V and 3 bases at J, with 16 bases between the two ends. This CDR3 is 13 amino acids long. Germline V lookup: CDR1 SQVTM, CDR2 ANQGSEA. CDR3: CSAQLEQNYEQYF. CDR3 in DNA: TGCAGCGCCCAACTAGAGCAGAACTACGAGCAGTACTTC.

In this sample, this clonotype turned up a few times. The chain has TRBV12-3 or TRBV12-4 and TRBJ1-1, with D maybe TRBD1 (6 bases). The CDR3 is 12 amino acids. Trimming took 1 base from V and 9 from J, leaving 9 bases between them. CDR3 in DNA: TGTGCCAGCAGTTTAGGGACAGCGAAAGCTTTCTTT. Translation gives CASSLGTAKAFF.

This clonotype has more than one count but fewer than ten. The chain combines TRBV4-3 with TRBJ2-1; 8 nucleotides agree with TRBD2. Germline-derived CDR1 and CDR2 are LGHNA and YSLEER. V lost 0 bases and J lost 8; bases outside the gene matches: 9. The CDR3 consists of 16 residues. The CDR3 DNA reads TGCGCCAGCAGCCAAGATCGGGAGGGCCCCCCCGATGAGCAGTTCTTC. Translated, it gives CASSQDREGPPDEQFF.

This chain links TRBV12-3 or TRBV12-4 with TRBJ1-5; no clear D. V was trimmed by 8 bases and J by 2 bases, leaving 13 bases between them. This CDR3 contains 14 residues. CDR3 sequence: CASAGEVGNQPQHF. The CDR3 region has the DNA TGTGCCAGCGCGGGAGAGGTTGGCAATCAGCCCCAGCATTTT.

This clonotype was found many times. This chain's CDR3 is CASRPVSGNEQFF. CDR3 DNA sequence: TGTGCCAGCAGGCCGGTAAGCGGGAATGAGCAGTTCTTC. The chain combines TRBV27 with TRBJ2-1, with D possibly matching TRBD2 (6 bases). From germline, CDR1 is MNHEY and CDR2 SMNVEV (reference sequence). V lost 6 bases, J lost 7 bases, and 13 bases lay in between. This CDR3 is 13 amino acids long.

V gene TRBV28 combines with J gene TRBJ2-3, with TRBD2 identical over 13 bases. The end of the DNA is better explained by TRBJ2-7, so the J call may be wrong. CDR1 is MDHEN and CDR2 is SYDVKM in the germline V gene. CDR3 size: 17 residues. The CDR3 bases are TGTGCCAGCAGTTTAACTAGCGGGAGGGCCCGCTCCTACGAGCAGTACTTC. It is translated as CASSLTSGRARSYEQYF.

This clonotype was counted ten times or more. This chain links TRBV6-1 with TRBJ1-5, with D possibly matching TRBD1 (6 bases). This CDR3 spans 15 amino acids. V gave up 0 bases and J gave up 4 bases, with 10 bases separating them. CDR1 MNHNS and CDR2 SASEGT come from the germline V gene. Here the CDR3 DNA reads TGTGCCAGCAGTGAAGCGAGGCAGGGGAATCAGCCCCAGCATTTT. Protein sequence: CASSEARQGNQPQHF.

This clonotype was observed many times. The CDR3 DNA reads TGTGCCAGCGGTTCTTTAGCGGGGAGGGCCCCCAATGAGCAGTTCTTC. The encoded protein is CASGSLAGRAPNEQFF. The chain is built from TRBV2 and TRBJ2-1; 8 bases line up with TRBD2. J gave up 6 bases and V 8 bases, and 15 bases lay outside the gene matches. In germline, CDR1 is SNHLY, CDR2 FYNNEI. The CDR3 length is 16 residues.

The chain carries TRBV6-2 or TRBV6-3 and TRBJ2-7; 11 bases map to TRBD2. The V gene's germline CDR1 is MNHEY and CDR2 SVGEGT. This CDR3 contains 20 residues. The V segment lost 8 bases and the J segment 2 bases; nucleotides outside the gene matches: 23. This CDR3 is CASRVVLAGVDNLGTYEQYF. Here the CDR3 DNA reads TGTGCCAGCCGGGTGGTACTAGCGGGAGTTGATAATCTCGGGACCTACGAGCAGTACTTC.

The table lists this clonotype with a few counts. As DNA, the CDR3 is TGTGCCAGCAGCTTGGGAGCACTAGCGGCTTTCTTT. It specifies CASSLGALAAFF. The rearrangement links TRBV7-9 to TRBJ1-1; no definite D call. Trimming cost V 3 bases and J 11 bases, with 13 bases left between them. Germline lookup yields CDR1 SEHNR and CDR2 FQNEAQ (reference sequence). The CDR3 contains 12 residues.

This clonotype has a count of ten or more. The chain has TRBV12-3 or TRBV12-4 and TRBJ1-2; tentative D call: TRBD1 (6 bases). Between the trimmed V and J ends, which lost 6 bases and 10 bases, there was a span of 18 bases. The CDR3 has 13 amino acids. The CDR3 region is CASSPITGLSYTF. CDR3 coding DNA: TGTGCCAGCAGCCCAATTACAGGGCTATCCTACACCTTC.

Worth noting for this clonotype: This likely came from a read error, as a far larger clone is one base away. This rearrangement joins TRBV7-2 to TRBJ2-5; TRBD1 is a possible D gene (5 bases). The ends were cut back, 0 bases at V and 5 bases at J, with 10 bases in the middle. The CDR3 contains 14 residues. Per the germline V gene, CDR1 is SGHTA and CDR2 is FQGNSA. The CDR3: CASSLASTVETQYF. CDR3 in DNA: TGTGCCAGCAGCTTAGCGTCGACAGTGGAGACCCAGTACTTC.

This clonotype was picked up many times. The chain uses TRBV7-9 and TRBJ2-7; 7 bases are shared with TRBD2. CDR3 length: 14 residues. Germline assignment: CDR1 SEHNR and CDR2 FQNEAQ (reference sequence). V gave up 5 bases and J gave up 2 bases; unmatched junction bases: 6. In DNA form, the CDR3 reads TGTGCCAGCAGCGACAGCGGGAAACCCTACGAGCAGTACTTC. Translated: CASSDSGKPYEQYF.

This clonotype has a count of ten or more. The chain joins TRBV2 to TRBJ2-7; D gene ambiguous. V was clipped by 4 bases and J by 4 bases, with 8 bases between them. CDR3 length equals 12 residues. CDR1 and CDR2 from the germline V gene are SNHLY and FYNNEI. CDR3 bases: TGTGCCAGCAGTGTTGGAAGTTACGAGCAGTACTTC. Encoded protein: CASSVGSYEQYF. The whole variable domain, remainder taken from reference TRBV2 and TRBJ2-7, is EPEVTQTPSHQVTQMGQEVILRCVPISNHLYFYWYRQILGQKVEFLVSFYNNEISEKSEIFDDQFSVERPDGSNFTLKIRSTKLEDSAMYFCASSVGSYEQYFGPGTRLTVT.

Concerning this clonotype: A much larger clone sits a single nucleotide away, making a read error possible. The V call is TRBV30, the J call TRBJ1-1; D is undetermined. This CDR3 spans 12 amino acids. Germline V lookup: CDR1 GTSNPN, CDR2 SVGIG (reference sequence). CDR3 nucleotide sequence: TGTGCCCGGAGTTTAACTCTGGCCGAAGCTTTCTTT. This gives the protein CARSLTLAEAFF. The full variable domain, rest sourced from reference TRBV30 and TRBJ1-1, is SQTIHQWPATLVQPVGSPLSLECTVEGTSNPNLYWYRQAAGRGLQLLFYSVGIGQISSEVPQNLSASRPQDRQFILSSKKLLLSDSGFYLCARSLTLAEAFFGQGTRLTVV.

The rearrangement uses TRBV19 and TRBJ1-5; perhaps TRBD1 as D (6 bases). Trimming cost V 6 bases and J 2 bases, with 14 bases left between them. The CDR3 has 15 amino acids. From germline, CDR1 is LNHDA and CDR2 SQIVND (reference sequence). The CDR3 protein is CASSLQGFRNQPQHF. CDR3 nucleotide sequence: TGTGCCAGTAGCCTTCAGGGGTTCCGCAATCAGCCCCAGCATTTT.